The rows below give T cell receptor beta chains drawn from one sample of a study of circulating and synovial CD4+ cells in juvenile arthritis. Sequenced by immunoSEQ multiplex PCR; TCRdb stores in-frame clones only, minus some. The table lists tens of thousands of clones, 85% to 95% of them singletons. The specimen was CD4+ T cells from blood. Receptor source: a human donor with juvenile idiopathic arthritis. Each CDR3 is given with its conserved first and last residue. D genes are given only for firm matches. Rows give clone size only sometimes, using once, few, many, or a class for an expanded clone.

j_call v_call clone_size d_call cdr3_nt cdr3_aa
TRBJ2-3 TRBV5-4 NA NA TGTGCCAGCAGCCTAGACAGAGCCACAGATACGCAGTATTTT CASSLDRATDTQYF
TRBJ1-4 TRBV5-1 NA TRBD1 TGCGCCAGCAGCTTGTGGAGTAGGGGGCAAAATAATGAAAAACTGTTTTTT CASSLWSRGQNNEKLFF
TRBJ1-4 TRBV5-1 NA TRBD1 TGCGCCAGCAGCCCTACTCCACAGGGGGCGCGGGAAAAACTGTTTTTT CASSPTPQGAREKLFF
TRBJ1-5 TRBV7-2 few NA TGTGCCAGCAGCATGTACAATCAGCCCCAGCATTTT CASSMYNQPQHF
TRBJ2-5 TRBV2 NA TRBD1 TGTGCCAGCAGTCCCCGGGACAGAGAGACCCAGTACTTC CASSPRDRETQYF
TRBJ2-3 TRBV4-2 NA TRBD2 TGTGCCAGCAGCCAACGTGGACTAGGGACAGATACGCAGTATTTT CASSQRGLGTDTQYF
TRBJ2-5 TRBV19 NA TRBD1 TGTGCCAGTAGTCAGGATTACCGGGACAGGGTTGCCAGGGAGACCCAGTACTTC CASSQDYRDRVARETQYF
TRBJ2-7 TRBV7-9 NA NA TGTGCCAGCAGCTTAGAGGCGGAGAGCTACGAGCAGTACTTC CASSLEAESYEQYF
TRBJ1-1 TRBV13 NA NA TGTGCCAGCAGCTTATATGGCTTCGGAGACACTGAAGCTTTCTTT CASSLYGFGDTEAFF
TRBJ2-7 TRBV13 NA TRBD2 TGTGCCAGCACCGAGCGGGGGAGCTCCTACGAGCAGTACTTC CASTERGSSYEQYF
TRBJ2-7 TRBV9 few TRBD1 TGTGCCAGCAGCCCAGACGACAGGGAGTACGAGCAGTACTTC CASSPDDREYEQYF
TRBJ2-7 TRBV7-3 NA NA TGTGCCAGCAGCTTGCGCTCTGAGAGCTCCTACGAGCAGTACTTC CASSLRSESSYEQYF
TRBJ2-7 TRBV15 NA NA TGTGCCACCAGCAGAGGTGACGGGGGACGGTACGAGCAGTACTTC CATSRGDGGRYEQYF
TRBJ2-7 TRBV29-1 NA NA TGCAGCGTAGACCGTAGCGGCTCTTCCTACGAGCAGTACTTC CSVDRSGSSYEQYF
TRBJ1-2 TRBV5-4 NA NA TGTGCCAGCAGCTTTACGAGTAACTATGGCTACACCTTC CASSFTSNYGYTF
TRBJ2-3 TRBV7-2 NA NA TGTGCCAGCAGCCCACCTCACGGGGGGCCTTCCACAGATACGCAGTATTTT CASSPPHGGPSTDTQYF
TRBJ2-3 TRBV9 NA NA TGTGCCAGCAACCCCAGGGGGGAAGATACGCAGTATTTT CASNPRGEDTQYF
TRBJ1-1 TRBV19 NA NA TGTGCCAGTAGTTCGATGCGCCAGAGGATGAACACTGAAGCTTTCTTT CASSSMRQRMNTEAFF
TRBJ2-7 TRBV9 NA NA TGTGCCAGCAGCGTAGGAGCAGGGGTATACGAGCAGTACTTC CASSVGAGVYEQYF
TRBJ2-7 TRBV7-9 NA NA TGTGCCAGCAGTCCCACCCCTTACGAGCAGTACTTC CASSPTPYEQYF
TRBJ2-5 TRBV6-1 NA TRBD2 TGTGCCAGCAGGGCTCTAGCGGCAGAGACCCAGTACTTC CASRALAAETQYF
TRBJ1-5 TRBV18 NA NA TGTGCCAGCTCACTACGACAGTTCAATCAGCCCCAGCATTTT CASSLRQFNQPQHF
TRBJ2-4 TRBV7-2 NA NA TGTGCCAGCAGCTTACTCGGGGGAACCAGCATTCAGTACTTC CASSLLGGTSIQYF
TRBJ1-4 TRBV6-6 NA NA TGTGCCAGCAGAGGTGACAGAGCACTTAATGAAAAACTGTTTTTT CASRGDRALNEKLFF
TRBJ1-3 TRBV5-6 NA TRBD1 TGTGCCAGCATGAGGGACAGGGGGGACACCATATATTTT CASMRDRGDTIYF
TRBJ2-6 TRBV14 NA NA TGTGCCAGCAGTCCGAGCTCTGGGGCCAACGTCCTGACTTTC CASSPSSGANVLTF
TRBJ2-1 TRBV2 NA TRBD2 TGTGCCAGCAGGTCTAGCGGGGGGACCGCGGAGTTCTTC CASRSSGGTAEFF
TRBJ1-6 TRBV6-1 NA NA TGTGCCAGCAGTGTAACAGGGTGGAATTCACCCCTCCACTTT CASSVTGWNSPLHF
TRBJ2-1 TRBV6-6 NA TRBD1 TGTGCCAGCAGCTCGACAGGGGGAAGGAACAATGAGCAGTTCTTC CASSSTGGRNNEQFF
TRBJ2-1 TRBV9 NA TRBD1 TGTGCCAGCAGCCCATACGGGACAGGGGTCACTGAGCAGTTCTTC CASSPYGTGVTEQFF
TRBJ1-4 TRBV9 once NA TGTGCCAGCAGCCCTCGGGGTGAGGAACTGTTTTTT CASSPRGEELFF
TRBJ2-3 TRBV7-2 NA NA TGTGCCAGCAGCCGCCGTTTAGCGGTCAGCACAGATACGCAGTATTTT CASSRRLAVSTDTQYF
TRBJ1-6 TRBV6-5 NA NA TGTGCCAGCTCGCCGGGACACATTTCCCCCCTCCACTTT CASSPGHISPLHF
TRBJ1-6 TRBV7-2 NA NA TGTGCCAGCAGCTTAGACGGAGCACGAAATTCACCCCTCCACTTT CASSLDGARNSPLHF
TRBJ1-1 TRBV7-2 NA TRBD1 TGTGCCAGCAGCACCCGGACAGGGGGCGAAGCTTTCTTT CASSTRTGGEAFF
TRBJ2-1 TRBV10-3 once NA TGTGCCAGCGTCCGGGACATTTCCTTAGTAGAGCAGTTCTTC CASVRDISLVEQFF
TRBJ1-5 TRBV19 NA TRBD1 TGTGCCAGTAGGCTTCGGCCAGGGGGATATTCGAGCAATCAGCCCCAGCATTTT CASRLRPGGYSSNQPQHF
TRBJ1-1 TRBV5-1 NA NA TGCGCCAGCAGCTTGGGACAGGAGTACATGAACACTGAAGCTTTCTTT CASSLGQEYMNTEAFF
TRBJ2-1 TRBV7-6 few TRBD1 TGTGCCAGCAGCGCCGACAGGGGGCTTTTTTTTGAGCAGTTCTTC CASSADRGLFFEQFF
TRBJ2-7 TRBV6-1 NA NA TGTGCCAGCAGTGGCAGGTACTCGAGCTCCTACGAGCAGTACTTC CASSGRYSSSYEQYF
TRBJ1-2 TRBV19 NA TRBD1 TGTGCCAGTAGTATGGACAGGGTTTATGGCTACACCTTC CASSMDRVYGYTF
TRBJ2-3 TRBV18 NA TRBD1 TGTGCCAGCTCGACAGGGGGCAGAGATACGCAGTATTTT CASSTGGRDTQYF
TRBJ1-1 TRBV27 NA TRBD1 TGTGCCAGCAGTTTTAGGACAGGGGGCCGTTACACTGAAGCTTTCTTT CASSFRTGGRYTEAFF
TRBJ2-7 TRBV11-2 NA TRBD1 TGTGCCAGCAGCTCGACCGGGACAGGTTGGAGCGAGCAGTACTTC CASSSTGTGWSEQYF
TRBJ2-5 TRBV5-4 NA TRBD2 TGTGCCAGCAGCTCCATCCTCGGACTAGATCAAGAGACCCAGTACTTC CASSSILGLDQETQYF
TRBJ1-1 TRBV6-1 NA NA TGTGCCGTCTCATATGACAGGAACACTGAAGCTTTCTTT CAVSYDRNTEAFF
TRBJ2-1 TRBV6-1 NA NA TGTGCCAGCAGTGAGACCCTCGGAGGGAGAGGGTTCTTC CASSETLGGRGFF
TRBJ2-7 TRBV11-2 NA NA TGTGCCAGCAGCCCACGACAGCACTCCTACGAGCAGTACTTC CASSPRQHSYEQYF
TRBJ2-5 TRBV27 NA TRBD1 TGTGCCAGCAGTGAGGGGGCAGGGGAGACCCAGTACTTC CASSEGAGETQYF
TRBJ2-5 TRBV2 NA NA TGTGCCAGCAGTAAACTAGAAGAGACCCAGTACTTC CASSKLEETQYF
TRBJ2-7 TRBV7-9 NA TRBD2 TGTGCCAGCAGCTTAGCTAGCGGGGGCTCCTTCTACGAGCAGTACTTC CASSLASGGSFYEQYF
TRBJ1-1 TRBV2 NA NA TGTGCCAGCAGTGATAATCGGGGAAAGGGTGCTGAAGCTTTCTTT CASSDNRGKGAEAFF
TRBJ1-2 TRBV7-2 NA NA TGTGCCAGCAGCTCGAAGGGGCTACCTAACTATGGCTACACCTTC CASSSKGLPNYGYTF
TRBJ2-3 TRBV7-8 NA TRBD1 TGTGCCAGCAGCTTTACAGGGGTGGGCACAGATACGCAGTATTTT CASSFTGVGTDTQYF
TRBJ1-2 TRBV6-5 NA NA TGTGCCAGCAGTCCCGTGAGGACCCACCGGGGTGGCTACACCTTC CASSPVRTHRGGYTF
TRBJ1-4 TRBV4-3 NA TRBD1 TGCGCCAGCAGCCAAGAGGGACAGCATGGCGAAAAACTGTTTTTT CASSQEGQHGEKLFF
TRBJ1-2 TRBV18 NA TRBD1 TGTGCCAGCTCACCCCGGGACAGGACTAACTATGGCTACACCTTC CASSPRDRTNYGYTF
TRBJ2-6 TRBV5-1 NA TRBD1 TGCGCCAGCAACGACAGGGACCGACCTGGGGCCAACGTCCTGACTTTC CASNDRDRPGANVLTF
TRBJ2-3 TRBV7-9 NA TRBD1 TGTGCCAGCAGCTTAGAAGCGACAGGGGGAGATACGCAGTATTTT CASSLEATGGDTQYF